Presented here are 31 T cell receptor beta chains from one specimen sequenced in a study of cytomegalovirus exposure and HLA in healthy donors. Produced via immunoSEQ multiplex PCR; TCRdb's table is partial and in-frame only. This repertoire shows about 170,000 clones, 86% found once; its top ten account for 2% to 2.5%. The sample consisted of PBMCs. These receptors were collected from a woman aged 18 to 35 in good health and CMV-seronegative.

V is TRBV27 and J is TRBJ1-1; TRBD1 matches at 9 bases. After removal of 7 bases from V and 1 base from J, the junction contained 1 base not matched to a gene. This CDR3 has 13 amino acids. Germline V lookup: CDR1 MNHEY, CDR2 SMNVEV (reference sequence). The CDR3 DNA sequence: TGTGCCAGCAAGGGACAGGGGAACACTGAAGCTTTCTTT. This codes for CASKGQGNTEAFF.

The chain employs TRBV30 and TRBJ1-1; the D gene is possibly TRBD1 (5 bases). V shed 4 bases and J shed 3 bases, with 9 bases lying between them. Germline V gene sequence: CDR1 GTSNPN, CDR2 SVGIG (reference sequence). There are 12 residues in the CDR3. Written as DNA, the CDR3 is TGTGCCTGGAATCCAGGGCACACTGAAGCTTTCTTT. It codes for CAWNPGHTEAFF.

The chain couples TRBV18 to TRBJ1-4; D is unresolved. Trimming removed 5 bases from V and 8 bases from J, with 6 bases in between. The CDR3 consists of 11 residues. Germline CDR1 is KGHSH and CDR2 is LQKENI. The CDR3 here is CASSDGEKLFF. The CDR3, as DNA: TGTGCCAGCTCAGACGGGGAAAAACTGTTTTTT.

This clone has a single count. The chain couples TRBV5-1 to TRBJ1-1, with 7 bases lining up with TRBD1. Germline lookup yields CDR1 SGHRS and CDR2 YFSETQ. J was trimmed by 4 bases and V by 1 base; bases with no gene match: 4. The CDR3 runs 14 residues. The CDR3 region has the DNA TGCGCCAGCAGCTTGCGGCAGGGGGGCACTGAAGCTTTCTTT. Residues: CASSLRQGGTEAFF.

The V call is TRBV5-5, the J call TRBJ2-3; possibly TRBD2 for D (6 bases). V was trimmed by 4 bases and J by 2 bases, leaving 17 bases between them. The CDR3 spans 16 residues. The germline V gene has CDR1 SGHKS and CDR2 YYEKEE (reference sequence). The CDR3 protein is CASSQPGLSLTDTQYF. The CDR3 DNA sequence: TGTGCCAGCAGCCAGCCGGGACTCTCCCTCACAGATACGCAGTATTTT.

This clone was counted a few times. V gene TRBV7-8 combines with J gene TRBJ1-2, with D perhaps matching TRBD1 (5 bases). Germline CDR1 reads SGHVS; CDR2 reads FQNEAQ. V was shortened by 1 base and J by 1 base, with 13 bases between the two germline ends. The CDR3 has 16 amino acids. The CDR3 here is CASSLEAGNFNYGYTF. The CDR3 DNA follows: TGTGCCAGCAGCTTAGAGGCAGGGAACTTTAACTATGGCTACACCTTC. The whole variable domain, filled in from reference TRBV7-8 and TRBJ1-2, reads GAGVSQSPRYKVAKRGQDVALRCDPISGHVSLFWYQQALGQGPEFLTYFQNEAQLDKSGLPSDRFFAERPEGSVSTLKIQRTQQEDSAVYLCASSLEAGNFNYGYTFGSGTRLTVV.

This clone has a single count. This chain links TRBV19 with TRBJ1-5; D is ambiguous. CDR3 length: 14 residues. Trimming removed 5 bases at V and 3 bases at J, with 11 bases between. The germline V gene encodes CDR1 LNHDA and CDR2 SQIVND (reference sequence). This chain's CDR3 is CASSPERVNQPQHF. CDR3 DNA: TGTGCCAGTAGTCCAGAGAGGGTCAATCAGCCCCAGCATTTT.

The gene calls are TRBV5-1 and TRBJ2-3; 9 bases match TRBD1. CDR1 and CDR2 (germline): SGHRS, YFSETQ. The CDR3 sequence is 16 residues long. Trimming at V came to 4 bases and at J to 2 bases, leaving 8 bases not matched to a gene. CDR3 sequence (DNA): TGCGCCAGCAGCGTAGGGACAGGGTCTGTCACAGATACGCAGTATTTT. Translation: CASSVGTGSVTDTQYF.

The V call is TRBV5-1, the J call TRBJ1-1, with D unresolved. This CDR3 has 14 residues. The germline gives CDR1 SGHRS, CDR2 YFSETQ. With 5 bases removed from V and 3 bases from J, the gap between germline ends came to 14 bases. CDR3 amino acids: CASSITPEDTEAFF. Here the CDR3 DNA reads TGCGCCAGCAGTATCACCCCAGAGGACACTGAAGCTTTCTTT.

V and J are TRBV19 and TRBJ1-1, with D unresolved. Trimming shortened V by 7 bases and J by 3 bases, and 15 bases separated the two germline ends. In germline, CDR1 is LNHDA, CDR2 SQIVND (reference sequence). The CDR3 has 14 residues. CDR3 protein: CASKELRRDTEAFF. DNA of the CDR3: TGTGCCAGTAAAGAACTGAGGAGGGACACTGAAGCTTTCTTT.

CDR3 DNA: TGTGCCAGCAGCGTAGCTGACGGGAGGGGCTACGAGCAGTACTTC. Encoded protein: CASSVADGRGYEQYF. The chain joins TRBV9 to TRBJ2-7; TRBD2 matches at 8 bases. CDR1 is SGDLS and CDR2 is YYNGEE in the germline V gene. After removal of 0 bases from V and 3 bases from J, the junction contained 5 bases not matched to a gene. This CDR3 contains 15 residues.

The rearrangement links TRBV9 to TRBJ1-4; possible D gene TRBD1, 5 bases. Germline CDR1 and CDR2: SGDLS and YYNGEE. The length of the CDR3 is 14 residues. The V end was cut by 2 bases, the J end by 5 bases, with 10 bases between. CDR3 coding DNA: TGTGCCAGCAGCGTGGGGCAGGCGAATGAAAAACTGTTTTTT. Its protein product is CASSVGQANEKLFF.

The CDR3 coding sequence is TGCGCCAGCAGGGCCGGGACTGTTAATGAAAAACTGTTTTTT. It codes for CASRAGTVNEKLFF. The rearrangement links TRBV5-1 to TRBJ1-4; TRBD1 might be the D (5 bases). Germline V gene sequence: CDR1 SGHRS, CDR2 YFSETQ. CDR3 length: 14 residues. V was clipped by 5 bases and J by 4 bases, with 12 bases between them.

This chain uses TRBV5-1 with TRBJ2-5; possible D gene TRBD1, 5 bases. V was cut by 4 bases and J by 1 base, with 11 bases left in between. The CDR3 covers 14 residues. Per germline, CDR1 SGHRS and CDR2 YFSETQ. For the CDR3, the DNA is TGCGCCAGCAGCCTGATGACAGCCCAAGAGACCCAGTACTTC. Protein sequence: CASSLMTAQETQYF. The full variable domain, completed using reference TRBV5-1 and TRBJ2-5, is KAGVTQTPRYLIKTRGQQVTLSCSPISGHRSVSWYQQTPGQGLQFLFEYFSETQRNKGNFPGRFSGRQFSNSRSEMNVSTLELGDSALYLCASSLMTAQETQYFGPGTRLLVL.

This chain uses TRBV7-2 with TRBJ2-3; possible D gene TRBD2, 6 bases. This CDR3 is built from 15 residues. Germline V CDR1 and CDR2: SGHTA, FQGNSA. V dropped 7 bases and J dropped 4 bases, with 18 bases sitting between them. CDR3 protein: CASTPGVRRADTQYF. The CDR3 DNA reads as TGTGCCAGCACCCCCGGAGTAAGGAGGGCAGATACGCAGTATTTT. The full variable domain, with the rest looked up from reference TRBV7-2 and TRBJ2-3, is GAGVSQSPSNKVTEKGKDVELRCDPISGHTALYWYRQSLGQGLEFLIYFQGNSAPDKSGLPSDRFSAERTGGSVSTLTIQRTQQEDSAVYLCASTPGVRRADTQYFGPGTRLTVL.

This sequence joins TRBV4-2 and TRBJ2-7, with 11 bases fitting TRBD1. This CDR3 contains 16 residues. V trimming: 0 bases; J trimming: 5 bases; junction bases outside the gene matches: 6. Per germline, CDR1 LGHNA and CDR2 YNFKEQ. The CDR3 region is CASSQDRTGGQDEQYF. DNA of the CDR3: TGTGCCAGCAGCCAAGATCGGACAGGGGGCCAGGACGAGCAGTACTTC.

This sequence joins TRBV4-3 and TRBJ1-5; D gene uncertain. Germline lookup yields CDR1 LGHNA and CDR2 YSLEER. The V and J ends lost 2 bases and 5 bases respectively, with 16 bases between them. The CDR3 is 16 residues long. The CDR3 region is CASSQSLGGPYQPQHF. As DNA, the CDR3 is TGCGCCAGCAGCCAATCCCTGGGAGGCCCTTATCAGCCCCAGCATTTT.

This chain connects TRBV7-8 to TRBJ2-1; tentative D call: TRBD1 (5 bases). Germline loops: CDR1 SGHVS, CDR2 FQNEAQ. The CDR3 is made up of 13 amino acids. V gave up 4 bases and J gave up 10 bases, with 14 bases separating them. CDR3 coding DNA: TGTGCCAGCAGCTACTCTGCAGGGTTGGAGCAGTTCTTC. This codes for CASSYSAGLEQFF.

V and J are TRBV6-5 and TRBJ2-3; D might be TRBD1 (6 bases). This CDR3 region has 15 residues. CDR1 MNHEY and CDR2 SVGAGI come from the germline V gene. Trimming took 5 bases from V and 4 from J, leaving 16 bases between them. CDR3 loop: CASSRGVQGSDTQYF. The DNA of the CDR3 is TGTGCCAGCAGTCGTGGGGTACAGGGATCAGATACGCAGTATTTT.

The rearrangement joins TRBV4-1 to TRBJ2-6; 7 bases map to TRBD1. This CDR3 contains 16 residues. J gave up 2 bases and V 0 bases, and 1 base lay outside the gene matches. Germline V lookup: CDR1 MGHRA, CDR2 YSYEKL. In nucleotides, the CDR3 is TGCGCCAGCAGCCAAGAAGGGGGCACTGGGGCCAACGTCCTGACTTTC. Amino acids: CASSQEGGTGANVLTF.

The DNA for the CDR3 is TGTGCCAGCAACCTCCTACAGGGGTCTGAAGCTTTCTTT. Its translation: CASNLLQGSEAFF. The chain couples TRBV7-9 to TRBJ1-1; the match to TRBD1 covers 7 bases. This CDR3 region has 13 residues. Germline lookup yields CDR1 SEHNR and CDR2 FQNEAQ (reference sequence). Trimming took 7 bases from V and 6 from J; bases not matched to a gene: 8.

The CDR3 nucleotides read TGTGCCAGCAGCCCCGGGGGGCCAGGGGATACGCAGTATTTT. Residues: CASSPGGPGDTQYF. The chain employs TRBV7-2 and TRBJ2-3, with D maybe TRBD2 (7 bases). The length of the CDR3 is 14 residues. The V end was cut by 5 bases, the J end by 6 bases, with 15 bases between. From germline, CDR1 is SGHTA and CDR2 FQGNSA. Filled out from reference TRBV7-2 and TRBJ2-3, the complete variable domain reads GAGVSQSPSNKVTEKGKDVELRCDPISGHTALYWYRQSLGQGLEFLIYFQGNSAPDKSGLPSDRFSAERTGGSVSTLTIQRTQQEDSAVYLCASSPGGPGDTQYFGPGTRLTVL.

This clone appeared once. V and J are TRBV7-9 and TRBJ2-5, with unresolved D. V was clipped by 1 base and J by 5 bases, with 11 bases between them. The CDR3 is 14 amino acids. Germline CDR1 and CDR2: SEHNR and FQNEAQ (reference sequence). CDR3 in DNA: TGTGCCAGCAGCTTAGAGACACCACGGGAGACCCAGTACTTC. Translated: CASSLETPRETQYF.

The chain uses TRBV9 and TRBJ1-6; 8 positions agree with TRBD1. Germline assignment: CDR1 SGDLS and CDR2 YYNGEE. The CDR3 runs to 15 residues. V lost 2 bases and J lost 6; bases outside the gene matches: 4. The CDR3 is CASSVDRGPNSPLHF. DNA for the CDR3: TGTGCCAGCAGCGTTGACAGGGGCCCTAATTCACCCCTCCACTTT.

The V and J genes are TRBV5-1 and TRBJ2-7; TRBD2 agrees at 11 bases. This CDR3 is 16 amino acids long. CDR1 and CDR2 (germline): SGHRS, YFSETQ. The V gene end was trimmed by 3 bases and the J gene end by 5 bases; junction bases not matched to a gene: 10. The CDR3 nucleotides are TGCGCCAGCAGCTCCGCATATAGCGGGGGGGCAGACGAGCAGTACTTC. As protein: CASSSAYSGGADEQYF.

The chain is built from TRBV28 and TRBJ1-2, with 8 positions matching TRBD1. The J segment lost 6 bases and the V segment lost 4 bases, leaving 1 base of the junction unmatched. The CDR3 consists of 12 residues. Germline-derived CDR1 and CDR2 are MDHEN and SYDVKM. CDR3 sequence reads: CASSSTGDGYTF. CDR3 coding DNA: TGTGCCAGCAGTTCGACAGGGGATGGCTACACCTTC.

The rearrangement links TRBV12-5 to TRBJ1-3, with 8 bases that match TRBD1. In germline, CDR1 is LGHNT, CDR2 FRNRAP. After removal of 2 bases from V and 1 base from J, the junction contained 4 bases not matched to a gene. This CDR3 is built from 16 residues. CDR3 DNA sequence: TGTGCTAGTGGTTTGTTAGGGACAGGATCTGGAAACACCATATATTTT. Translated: CASGLLGTGSGNTIYF.

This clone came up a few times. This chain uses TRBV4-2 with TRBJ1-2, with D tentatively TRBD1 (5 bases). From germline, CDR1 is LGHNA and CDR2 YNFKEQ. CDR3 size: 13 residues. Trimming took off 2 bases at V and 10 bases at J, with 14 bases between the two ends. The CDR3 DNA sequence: TGTGCCAGCAGCCAATGGGGACTCTACCTCTACACCTTC. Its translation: CASSQWGLYLYTF.

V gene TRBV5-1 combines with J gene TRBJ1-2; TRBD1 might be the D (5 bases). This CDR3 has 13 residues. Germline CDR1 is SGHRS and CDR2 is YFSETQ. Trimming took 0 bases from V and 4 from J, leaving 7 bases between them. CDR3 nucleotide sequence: TGCGCCAGCAGCTTGGGACAGACCTATGGCTACACCTTC. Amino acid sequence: CASSLGQTYGYTF.

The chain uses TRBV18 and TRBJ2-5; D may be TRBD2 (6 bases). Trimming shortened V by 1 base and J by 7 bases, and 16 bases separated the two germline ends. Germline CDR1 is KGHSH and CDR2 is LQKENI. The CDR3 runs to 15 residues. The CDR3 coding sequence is TGTGCCAGCTCACCACAGGGAAATTCGGGGGTGACCCAGTACTTC. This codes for CASSPQGNSGVTQYF.

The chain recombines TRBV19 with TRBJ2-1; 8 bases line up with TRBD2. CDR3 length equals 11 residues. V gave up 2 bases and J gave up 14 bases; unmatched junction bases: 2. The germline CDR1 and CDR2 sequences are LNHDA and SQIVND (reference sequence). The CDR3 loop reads CASSISGREFF. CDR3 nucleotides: TGTGCCAGTAGTATATCCGGGAGGGAGTTCTTC.